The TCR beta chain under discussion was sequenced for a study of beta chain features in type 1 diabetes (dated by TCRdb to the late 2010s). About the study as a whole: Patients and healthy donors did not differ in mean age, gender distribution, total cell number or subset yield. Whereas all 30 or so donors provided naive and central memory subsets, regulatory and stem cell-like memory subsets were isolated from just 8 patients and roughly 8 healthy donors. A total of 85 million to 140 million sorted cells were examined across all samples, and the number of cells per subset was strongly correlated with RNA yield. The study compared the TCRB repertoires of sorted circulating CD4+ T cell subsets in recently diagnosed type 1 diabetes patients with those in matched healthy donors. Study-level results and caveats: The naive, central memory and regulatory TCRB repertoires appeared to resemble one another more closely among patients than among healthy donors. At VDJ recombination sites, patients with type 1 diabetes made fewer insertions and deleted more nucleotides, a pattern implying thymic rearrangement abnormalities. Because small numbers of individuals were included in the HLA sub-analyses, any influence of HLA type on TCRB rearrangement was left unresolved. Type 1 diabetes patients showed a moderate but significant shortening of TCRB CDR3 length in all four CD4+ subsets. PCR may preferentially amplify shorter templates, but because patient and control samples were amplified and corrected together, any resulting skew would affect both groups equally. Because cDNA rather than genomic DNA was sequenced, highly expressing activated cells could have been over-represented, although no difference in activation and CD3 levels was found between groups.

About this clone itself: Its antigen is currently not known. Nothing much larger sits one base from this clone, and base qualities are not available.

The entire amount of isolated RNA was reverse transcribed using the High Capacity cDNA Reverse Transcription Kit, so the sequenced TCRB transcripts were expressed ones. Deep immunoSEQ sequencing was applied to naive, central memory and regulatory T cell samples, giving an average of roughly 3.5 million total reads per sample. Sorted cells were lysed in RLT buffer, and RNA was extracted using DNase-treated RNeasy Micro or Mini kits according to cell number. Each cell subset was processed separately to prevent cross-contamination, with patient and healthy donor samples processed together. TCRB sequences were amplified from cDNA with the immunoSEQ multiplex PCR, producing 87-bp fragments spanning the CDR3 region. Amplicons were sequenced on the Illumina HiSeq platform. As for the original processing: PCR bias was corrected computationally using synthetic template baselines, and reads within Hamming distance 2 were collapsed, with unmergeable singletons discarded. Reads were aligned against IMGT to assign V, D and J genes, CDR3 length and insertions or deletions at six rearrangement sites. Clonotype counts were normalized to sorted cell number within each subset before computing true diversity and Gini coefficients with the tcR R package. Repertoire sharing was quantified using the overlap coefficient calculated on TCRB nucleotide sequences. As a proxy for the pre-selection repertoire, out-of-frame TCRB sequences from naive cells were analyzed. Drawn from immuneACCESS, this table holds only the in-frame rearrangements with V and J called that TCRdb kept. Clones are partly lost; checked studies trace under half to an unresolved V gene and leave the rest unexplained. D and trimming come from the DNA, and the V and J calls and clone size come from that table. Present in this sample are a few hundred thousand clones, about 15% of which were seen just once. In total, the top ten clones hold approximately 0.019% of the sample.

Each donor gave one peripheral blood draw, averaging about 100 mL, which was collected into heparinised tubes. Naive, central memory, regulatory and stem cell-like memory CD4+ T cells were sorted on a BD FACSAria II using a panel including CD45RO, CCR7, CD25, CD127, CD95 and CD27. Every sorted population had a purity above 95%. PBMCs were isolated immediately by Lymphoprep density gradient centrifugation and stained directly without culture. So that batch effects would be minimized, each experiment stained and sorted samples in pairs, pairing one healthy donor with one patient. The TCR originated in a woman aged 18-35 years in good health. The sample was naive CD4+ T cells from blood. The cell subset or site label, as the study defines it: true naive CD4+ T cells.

The CDR3 reads CAWSDGPGLAESNEQFF. The sequence in DNA is TGTGCCTGGAGTGACGGACCGGGACTAGCCGAATCCAATGAGCAGTTCTTC. The rearrangement combines TRBV30 with TRBJ2-1; TRBD2 aligns with 9 central bases. From the cysteine through the phenylalanine, the CDR3 covers 17 amino acids. Here the CDR3 DNA is all that survives: 51 bases in frame from base 1. V is trimmed back by 1 base and J by 6 bases, and the junction contains 13 bases that no gene match accounts for. The germline V gene (reference sequence) specifies GTSNPN as CDR1 and SVGIG as CDR2.